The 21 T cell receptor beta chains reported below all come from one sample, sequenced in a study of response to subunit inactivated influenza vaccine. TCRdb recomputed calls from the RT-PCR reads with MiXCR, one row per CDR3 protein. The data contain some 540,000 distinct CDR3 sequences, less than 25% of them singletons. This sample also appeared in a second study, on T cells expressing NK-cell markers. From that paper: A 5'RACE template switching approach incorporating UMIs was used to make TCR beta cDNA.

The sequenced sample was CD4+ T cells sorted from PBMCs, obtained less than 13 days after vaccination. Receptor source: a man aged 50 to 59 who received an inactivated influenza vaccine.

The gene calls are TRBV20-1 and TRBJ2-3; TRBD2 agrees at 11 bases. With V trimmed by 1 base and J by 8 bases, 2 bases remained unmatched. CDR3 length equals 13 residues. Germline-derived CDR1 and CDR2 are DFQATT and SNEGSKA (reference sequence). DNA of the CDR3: TGCAGTGCTAGAGTACTAGCGGGAGTTACGCAGTATTTT. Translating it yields CSARVLAGVTQYF.

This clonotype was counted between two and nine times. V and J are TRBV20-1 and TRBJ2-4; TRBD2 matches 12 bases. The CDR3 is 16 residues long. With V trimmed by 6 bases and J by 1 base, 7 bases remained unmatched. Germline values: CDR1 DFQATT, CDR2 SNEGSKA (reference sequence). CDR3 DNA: TGCAGTGCCGGACTAGCGGGGATGGGGGCCAAAAACATTCAGTACTTC. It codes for CSAGLAGMGAKNIQYF.

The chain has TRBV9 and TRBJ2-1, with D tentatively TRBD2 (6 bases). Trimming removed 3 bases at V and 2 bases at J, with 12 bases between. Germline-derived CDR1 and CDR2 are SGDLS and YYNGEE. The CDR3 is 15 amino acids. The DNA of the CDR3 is TGTGCCAGCAGCGCCCGGGAGTGGACCTACAATGAGCAGTTCTTC. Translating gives CASSAREWTYNEQFF.

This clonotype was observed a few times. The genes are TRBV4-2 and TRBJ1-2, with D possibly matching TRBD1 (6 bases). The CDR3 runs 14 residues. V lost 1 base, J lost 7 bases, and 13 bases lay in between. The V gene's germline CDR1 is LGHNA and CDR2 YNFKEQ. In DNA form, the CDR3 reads TGTGCCAGCAGCCAAGCTACAGGGATGGGTGGCTACACCTTC. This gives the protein CASSQATGMGGYTF.

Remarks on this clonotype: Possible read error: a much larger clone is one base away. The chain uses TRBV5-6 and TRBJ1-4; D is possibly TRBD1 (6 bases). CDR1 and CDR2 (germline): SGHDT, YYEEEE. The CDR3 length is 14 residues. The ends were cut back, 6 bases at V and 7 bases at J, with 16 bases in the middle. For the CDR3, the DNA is TGTGCCAGCATCCGAGGGGGGGTCTCTGAAAAACTGTTTTTT. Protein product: CASIRGGVSEKLFF.

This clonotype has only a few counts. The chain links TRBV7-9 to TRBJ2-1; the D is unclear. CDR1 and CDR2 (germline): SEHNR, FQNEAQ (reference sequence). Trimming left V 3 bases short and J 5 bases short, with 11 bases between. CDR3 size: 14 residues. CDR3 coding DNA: TGTGCCAGCAGCTTCATGGGTGGTGACAATGAGCAGTTCTTC. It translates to CASSFMGGDNEQFF. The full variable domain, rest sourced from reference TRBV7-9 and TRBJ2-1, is DTGVSQNPRHKITKRGQNVTFRCDPISEHNRLYWYRQTLGQGPEFLTYFQNEAQLEKSRLLSDRFSAERPKGSFSTLEIQRTEQGDSAMYLCASSFMGGDNEQFFGPGTRLTVL.

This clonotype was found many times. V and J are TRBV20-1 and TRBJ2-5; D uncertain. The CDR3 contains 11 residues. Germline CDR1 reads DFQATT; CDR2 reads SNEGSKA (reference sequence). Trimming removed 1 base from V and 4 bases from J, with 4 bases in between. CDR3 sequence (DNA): TGCAGTGCTAGAGCCGGAGAGACCCAGTACTTC. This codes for CSARAGETQYF.

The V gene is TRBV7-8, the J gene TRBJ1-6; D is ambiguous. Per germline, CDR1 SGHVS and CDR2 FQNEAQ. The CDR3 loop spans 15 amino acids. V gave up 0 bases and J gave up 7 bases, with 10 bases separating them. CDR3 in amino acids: CASSLARGSNSPLHF. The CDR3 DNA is TGTGCCAGCAGCTTAGCGCGGGGAAGCAATTCACCCCTCCACTTT.

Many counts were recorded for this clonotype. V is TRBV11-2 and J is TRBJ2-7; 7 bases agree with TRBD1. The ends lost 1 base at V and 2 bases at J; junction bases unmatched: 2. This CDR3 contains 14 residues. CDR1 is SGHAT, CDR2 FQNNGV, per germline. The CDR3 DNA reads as TGTGCCAGCAGCTTAGCGGGGACAGCCTACGAGCAGTACTTC. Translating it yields CASSLAGTAYEQYF. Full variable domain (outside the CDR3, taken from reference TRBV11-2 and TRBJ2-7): EAGVAQSPRYKIIEKRQSVAFWCNPISGHATLYWYQQILGQGPKLLIQFQNNGVVDDSQLPKDRFSAERLKGVDSTLKIQPAKLEDSAVYLCASSLAGTAYEQYFGPGTRLTVT.

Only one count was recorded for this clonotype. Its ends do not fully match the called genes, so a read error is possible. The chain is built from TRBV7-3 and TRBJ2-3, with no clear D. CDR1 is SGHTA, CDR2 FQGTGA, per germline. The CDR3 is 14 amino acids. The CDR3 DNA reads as TGTGCCAGCAGCTTAACATCTATCACAGTTACGCAGTATTTT. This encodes CASSLTSITVTQYF.

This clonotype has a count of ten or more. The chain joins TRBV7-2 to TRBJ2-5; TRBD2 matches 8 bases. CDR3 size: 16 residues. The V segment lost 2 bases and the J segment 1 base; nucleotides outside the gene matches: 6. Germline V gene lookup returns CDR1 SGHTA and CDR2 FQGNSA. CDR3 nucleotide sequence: TGTGCCAGCAGCTTAACAGCGGGAGCGTCCCAAGAGACCCAGTACTTC. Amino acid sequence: CASSLTAGASQETQYF.

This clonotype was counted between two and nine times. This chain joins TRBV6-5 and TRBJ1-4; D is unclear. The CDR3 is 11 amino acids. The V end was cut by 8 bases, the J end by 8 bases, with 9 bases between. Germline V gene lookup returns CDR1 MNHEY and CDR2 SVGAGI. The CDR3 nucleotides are TGTGCCAGCGGTCGATCCGAAAAACTGTTTTTT. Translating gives CASGRSEKLFF.

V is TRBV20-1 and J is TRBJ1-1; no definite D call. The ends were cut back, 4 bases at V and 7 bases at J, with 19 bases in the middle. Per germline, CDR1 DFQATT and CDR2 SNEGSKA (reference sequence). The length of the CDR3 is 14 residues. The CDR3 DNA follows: TGCAGTGCTACCAGCGGTAGGATGGCAGTTGAAGCTTTCTTT. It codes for CSATSGRMAVEAFF.

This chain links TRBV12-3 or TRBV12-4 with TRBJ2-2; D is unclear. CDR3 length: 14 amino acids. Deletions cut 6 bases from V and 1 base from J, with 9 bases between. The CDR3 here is CASSPSKNTGELFF. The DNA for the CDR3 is TGTGCCAGCAGCCCTTCTAAGAACACCGGGGAGCTGTTTTTT.

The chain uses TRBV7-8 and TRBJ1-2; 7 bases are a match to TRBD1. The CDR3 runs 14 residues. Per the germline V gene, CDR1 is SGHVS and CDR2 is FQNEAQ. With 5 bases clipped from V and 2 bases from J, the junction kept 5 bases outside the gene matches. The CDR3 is CASSPTTGNYGYTF. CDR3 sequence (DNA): TGTGCCAGCAGCCCGACGACAGGGAACTATGGCTACACCTTC.

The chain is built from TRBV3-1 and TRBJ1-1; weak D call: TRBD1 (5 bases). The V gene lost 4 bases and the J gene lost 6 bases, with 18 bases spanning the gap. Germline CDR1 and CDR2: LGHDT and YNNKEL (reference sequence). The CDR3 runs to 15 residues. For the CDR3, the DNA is TGTGCCAGCAGCCGCGCTTTAAGTGGAGGGGCTGAAGCTTTCTTT. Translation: CASSRALSGGAEAFF.

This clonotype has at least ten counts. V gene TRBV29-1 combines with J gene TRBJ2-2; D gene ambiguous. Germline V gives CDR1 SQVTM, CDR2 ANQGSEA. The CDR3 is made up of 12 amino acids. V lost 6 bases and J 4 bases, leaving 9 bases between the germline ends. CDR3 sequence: CSVDDITGELFF. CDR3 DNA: TGCAGCGTCGATGACATCACCGGGGAGCTGTTTTTT.

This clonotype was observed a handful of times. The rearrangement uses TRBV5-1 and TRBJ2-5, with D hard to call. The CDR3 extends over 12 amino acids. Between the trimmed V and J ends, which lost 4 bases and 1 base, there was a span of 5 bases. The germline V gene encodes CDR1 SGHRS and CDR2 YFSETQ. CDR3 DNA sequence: TGCGCCAGCAGCGTAACCCAAGAGACCCAGTACTTC. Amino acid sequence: CASSVTQETQYF.

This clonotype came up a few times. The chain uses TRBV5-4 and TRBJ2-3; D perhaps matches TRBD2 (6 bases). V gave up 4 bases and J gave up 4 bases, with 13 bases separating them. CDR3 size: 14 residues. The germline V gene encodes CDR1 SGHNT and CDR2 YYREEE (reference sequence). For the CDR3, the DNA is TGTGCCAGCAGCGCAGCGGGTTTTGCAGATACGCAGTATTTT. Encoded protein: CASSAAGFADTQYF.

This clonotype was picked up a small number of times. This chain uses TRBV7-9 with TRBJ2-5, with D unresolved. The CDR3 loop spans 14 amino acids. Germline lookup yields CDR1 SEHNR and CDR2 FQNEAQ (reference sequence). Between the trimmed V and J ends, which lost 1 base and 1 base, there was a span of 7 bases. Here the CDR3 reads CASSLEASQETQYF. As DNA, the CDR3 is TGTGCCAGCAGCTTAGAAGCCAGCCAAGAGACCCAGTACTTC.

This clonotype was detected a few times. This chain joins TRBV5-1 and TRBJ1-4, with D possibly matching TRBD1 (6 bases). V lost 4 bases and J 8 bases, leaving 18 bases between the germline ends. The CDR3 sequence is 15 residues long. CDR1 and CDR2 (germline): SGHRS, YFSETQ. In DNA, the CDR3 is TGCGCCAGCAGCACCCTACCGGGACATACCGAAAAACTGTTTTTT. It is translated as CASSTLPGHTEKLFF.